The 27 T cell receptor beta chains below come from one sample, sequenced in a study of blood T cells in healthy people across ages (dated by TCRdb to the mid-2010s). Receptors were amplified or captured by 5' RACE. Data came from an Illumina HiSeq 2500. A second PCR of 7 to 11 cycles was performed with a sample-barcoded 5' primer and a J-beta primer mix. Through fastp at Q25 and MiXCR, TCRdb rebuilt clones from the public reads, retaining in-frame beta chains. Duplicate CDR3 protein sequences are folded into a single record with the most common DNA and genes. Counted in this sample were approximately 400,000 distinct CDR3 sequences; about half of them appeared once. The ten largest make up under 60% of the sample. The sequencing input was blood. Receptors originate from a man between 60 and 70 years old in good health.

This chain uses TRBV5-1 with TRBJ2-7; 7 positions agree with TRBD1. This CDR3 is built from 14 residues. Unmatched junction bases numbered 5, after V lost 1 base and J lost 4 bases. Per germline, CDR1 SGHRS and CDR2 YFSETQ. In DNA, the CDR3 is TGCGCCAGCAGCTTGACTACGACAGGGTACGAGCAGTACTTC. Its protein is CASSLTTTGYEQYF.

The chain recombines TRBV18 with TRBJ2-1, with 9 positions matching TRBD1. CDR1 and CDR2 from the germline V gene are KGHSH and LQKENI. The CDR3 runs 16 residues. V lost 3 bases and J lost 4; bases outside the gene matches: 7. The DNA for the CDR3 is TGTGCCAGCTCACCCCTACGGGACAGGGTTTACAATGAGCAGTTCTTC. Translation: CASSPLRDRVYNEQFF. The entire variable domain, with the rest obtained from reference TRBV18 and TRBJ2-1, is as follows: NAGVMQNPRHLVRRRGQEARLRCSPMKGHSHVYWYRQLPEEGLKFMVYLQKENIIDESGMPKERFSAEFPKEGPSILRIQQVVRGDSAAYFCASSPLRDRVYNEQFFGPGTRLTVL.

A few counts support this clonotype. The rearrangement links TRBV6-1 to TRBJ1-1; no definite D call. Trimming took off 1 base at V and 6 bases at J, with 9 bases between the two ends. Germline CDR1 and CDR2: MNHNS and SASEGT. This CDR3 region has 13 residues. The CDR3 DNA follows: TGTGCCAGCAGTGAAGTCGGGTTGTCTGAAGCTTTCTTT. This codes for CASSEVGLSEAFF.

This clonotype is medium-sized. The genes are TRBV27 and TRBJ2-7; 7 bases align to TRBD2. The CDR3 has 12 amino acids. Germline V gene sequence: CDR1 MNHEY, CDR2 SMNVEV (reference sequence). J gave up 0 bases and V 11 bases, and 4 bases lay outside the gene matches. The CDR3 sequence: CAVRGSSYEQYF. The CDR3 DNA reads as TGTGCCGTCCGCGGGAGCTCCTACGAGCAGTACTTC.

CDR3 in DNA: TGTGCCAGCAGCGTAGTCCCGAACACCGGGGAGCTGTTTTTT. It specifies CASSVVPNTGELFF. The genes are TRBV9 and TRBJ2-2; D gene ambiguous. Germline V CDR1 and CDR2: SGDLS, YYNGEE. The CDR3 sequence is 14 residues long. V was cut by 0 bases and J by 0 bases, with 3 bases left in between.

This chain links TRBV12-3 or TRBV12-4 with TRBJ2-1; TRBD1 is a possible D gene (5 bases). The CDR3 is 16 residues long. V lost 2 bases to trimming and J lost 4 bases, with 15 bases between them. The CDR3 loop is CASSLFPGNLYNEQFF. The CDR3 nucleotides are TGTGCCAGCAGTTTATTCCCAGGGAATCTATACAATGAGCAGTTCTTC.

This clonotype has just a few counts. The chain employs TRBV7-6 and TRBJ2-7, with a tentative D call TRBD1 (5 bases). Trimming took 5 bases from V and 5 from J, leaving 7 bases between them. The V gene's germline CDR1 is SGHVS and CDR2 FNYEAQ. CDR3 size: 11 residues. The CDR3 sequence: CASSDSHEQYF. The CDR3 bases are TGTGCCAGCAGCGACAGTCACGAGCAGTACTTC.

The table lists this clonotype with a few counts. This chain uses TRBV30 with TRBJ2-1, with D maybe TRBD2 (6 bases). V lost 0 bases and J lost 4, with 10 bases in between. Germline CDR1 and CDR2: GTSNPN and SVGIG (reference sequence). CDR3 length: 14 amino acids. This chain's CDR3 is CAWSVGLAYNEQFF. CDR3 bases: TGTGCCTGGAGTGTGGGACTGGCTTACAATGAGCAGTTCTTC.

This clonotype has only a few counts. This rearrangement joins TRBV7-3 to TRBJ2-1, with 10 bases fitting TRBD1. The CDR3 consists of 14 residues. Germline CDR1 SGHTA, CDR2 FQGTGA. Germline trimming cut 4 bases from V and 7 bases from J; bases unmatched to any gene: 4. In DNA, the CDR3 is TGTGCCAGCAGCTCTGGACAGGGGGGAAATGAGCAGTTCTTC. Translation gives CASSSGQGGNEQFF.

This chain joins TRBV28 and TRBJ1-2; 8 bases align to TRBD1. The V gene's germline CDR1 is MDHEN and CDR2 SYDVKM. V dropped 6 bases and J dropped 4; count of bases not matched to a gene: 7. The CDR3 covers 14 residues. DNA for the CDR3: TGTGCCAGCAGCCCTCTCGGGACAGGCTATGGCTACACCTTC. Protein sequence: CASSPLGTGYGYTF.

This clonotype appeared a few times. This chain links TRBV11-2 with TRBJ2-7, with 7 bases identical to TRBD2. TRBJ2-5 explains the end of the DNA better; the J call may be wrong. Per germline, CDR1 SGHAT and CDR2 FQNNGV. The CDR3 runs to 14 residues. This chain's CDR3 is CASSITRGGETQYF. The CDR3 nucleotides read TGTGCCAGCAGCATAACCCGGGGAGGGGAGACCCAGTACTTC.

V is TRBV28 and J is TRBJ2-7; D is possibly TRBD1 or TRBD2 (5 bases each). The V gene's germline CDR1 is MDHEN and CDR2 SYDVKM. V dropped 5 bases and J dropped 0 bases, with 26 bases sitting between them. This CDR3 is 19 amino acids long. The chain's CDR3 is CASSTRIPLGRKSSYEQYF. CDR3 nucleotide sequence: TGTGCCAGCAGTACACGGATCCCCCTGGGACGGAAAAGCTCCTACGAGCAGTACTTC.

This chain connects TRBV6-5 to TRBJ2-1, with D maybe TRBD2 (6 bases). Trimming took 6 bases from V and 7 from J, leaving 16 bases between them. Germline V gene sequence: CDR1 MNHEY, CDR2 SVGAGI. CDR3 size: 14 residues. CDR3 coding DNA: TGTGCCAGCAGACGGGACTTGGGGCAGAATGAGCAGTTCTTC. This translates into CASRRDLGQNEQFF.

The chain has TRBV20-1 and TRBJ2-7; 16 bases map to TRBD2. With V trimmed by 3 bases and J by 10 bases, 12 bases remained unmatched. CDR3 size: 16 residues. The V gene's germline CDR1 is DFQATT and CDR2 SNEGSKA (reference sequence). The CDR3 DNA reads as TGCAGTGCTAGGGACGACCAGGGACTAGCGGGAGGGAAACAGTACTTC. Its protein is CSARDDQGLAGGKQYF.

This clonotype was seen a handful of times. CDR3 region: CASSLTGNNEKLFF. CDR3 in DNA: TGCGCCAGCAGCTTGACCGGCAATAATGAAAAACTGTTTTTT. This chain connects TRBV5-1 to TRBJ1-4; no firm D call. CDR1 SGHRS and CDR2 YFSETQ come from the germline V gene. The CDR3 covers 14 residues. With 1 base removed from V and 4 bases from J, the gap between germline ends came to 8 bases.

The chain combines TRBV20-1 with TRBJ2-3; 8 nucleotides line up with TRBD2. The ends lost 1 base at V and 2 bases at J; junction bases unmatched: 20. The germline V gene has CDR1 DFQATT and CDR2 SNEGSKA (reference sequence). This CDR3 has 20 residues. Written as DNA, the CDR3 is TGCAGTGCTAGAGTTCTCTGGACTAGCTCCTTGCCCTGGACCACAGATACGCAGTATTTT. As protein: CSARVLWTSSLPWTTDTQYF.

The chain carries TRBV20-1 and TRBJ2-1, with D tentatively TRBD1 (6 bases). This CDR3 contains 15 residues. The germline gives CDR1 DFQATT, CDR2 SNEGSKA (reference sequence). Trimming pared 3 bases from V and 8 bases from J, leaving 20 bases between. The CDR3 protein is CSARVQGNSGDEQFF. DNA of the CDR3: TGCAGTGCTAGGGTGCAGGGGAATAGTGGGGATGAGCAGTTCTTC.

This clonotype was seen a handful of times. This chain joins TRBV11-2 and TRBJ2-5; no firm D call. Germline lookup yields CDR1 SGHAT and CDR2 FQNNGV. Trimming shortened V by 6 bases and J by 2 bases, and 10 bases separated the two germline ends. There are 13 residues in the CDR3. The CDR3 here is CASRSGPQETQYF. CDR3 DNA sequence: TGTGCCAGCAGGTCCGGGCCTCAAGAGACCCAGTACTTC.

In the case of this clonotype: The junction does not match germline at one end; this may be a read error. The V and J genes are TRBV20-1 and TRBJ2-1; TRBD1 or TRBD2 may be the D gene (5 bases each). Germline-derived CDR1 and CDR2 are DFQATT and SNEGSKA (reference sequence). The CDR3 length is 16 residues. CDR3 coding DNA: TGCAGTGCTAGTTTTGGGACGGGTCTCTCCTACAATGAGCGGTACTTC. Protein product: CSASFGTGLSYNERYF.

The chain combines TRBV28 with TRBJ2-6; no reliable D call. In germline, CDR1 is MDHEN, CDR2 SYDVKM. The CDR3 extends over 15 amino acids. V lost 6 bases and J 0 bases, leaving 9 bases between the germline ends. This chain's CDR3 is CASSSPHSGANVLTF. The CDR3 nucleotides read TGTGCCAGCAGCTCCCCACACTCTGGGGCCAACGTCCTGACTTTC.

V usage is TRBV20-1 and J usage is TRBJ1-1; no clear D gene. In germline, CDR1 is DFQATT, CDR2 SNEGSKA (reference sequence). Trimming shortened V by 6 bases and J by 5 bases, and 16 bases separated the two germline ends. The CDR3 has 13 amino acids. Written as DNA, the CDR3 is TGCAGTGCATCTGGGATGATAGATACTGAAGCTTTCTTT. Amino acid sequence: CSASGMIDTEAFF.

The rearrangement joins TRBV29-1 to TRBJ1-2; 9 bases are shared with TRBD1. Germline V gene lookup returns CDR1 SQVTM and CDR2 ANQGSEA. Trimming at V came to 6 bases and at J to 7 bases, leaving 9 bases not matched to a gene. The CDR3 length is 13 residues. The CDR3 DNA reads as TGCAGCGTCGCCGGGACAGGGTCTACTGGCTACACCTTC. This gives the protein CSVAGTGSTGYTF. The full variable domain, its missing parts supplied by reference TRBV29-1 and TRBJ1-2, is SAVISQKPSRDICQRGTSLTIQCQVDSQVTMMFWYRQQPGQSLTLIATANQGSEATYESGFVIDKFPISRPNLTFSTLTVSNMSPEDSSIYLCSVAGTGSTGYTFGSGTRLTVV.

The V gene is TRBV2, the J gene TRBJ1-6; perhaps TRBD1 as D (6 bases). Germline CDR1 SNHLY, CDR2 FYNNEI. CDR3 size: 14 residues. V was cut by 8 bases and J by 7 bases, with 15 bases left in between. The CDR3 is CASLMGGQNSPLHF. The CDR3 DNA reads TGTGCCAGCCTAATGGGCGGACAGAATTCACCCCTCCACTTT.

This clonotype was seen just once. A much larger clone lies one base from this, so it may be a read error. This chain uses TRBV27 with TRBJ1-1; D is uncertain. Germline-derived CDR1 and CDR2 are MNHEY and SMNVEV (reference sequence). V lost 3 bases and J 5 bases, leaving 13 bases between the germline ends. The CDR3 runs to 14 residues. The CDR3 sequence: CASSFSRLGTEAFF. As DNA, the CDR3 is TGTGCCAGCAGTTTTAGCCGGCTTGGGACTGAAGCTTTCTTT.

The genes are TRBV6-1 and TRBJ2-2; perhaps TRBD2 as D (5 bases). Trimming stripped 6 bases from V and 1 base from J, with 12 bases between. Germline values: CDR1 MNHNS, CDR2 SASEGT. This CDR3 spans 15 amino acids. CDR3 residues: CASRALVRNTGELFF. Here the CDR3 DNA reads TGTGCCAGCAGAGCACTAGTGAGGAACACCGGGGAGCTGTTTTTT.

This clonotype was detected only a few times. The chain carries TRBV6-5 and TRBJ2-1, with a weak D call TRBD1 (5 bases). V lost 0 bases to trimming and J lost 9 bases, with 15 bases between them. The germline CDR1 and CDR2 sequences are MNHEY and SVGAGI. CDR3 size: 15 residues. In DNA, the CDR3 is TGTGCCAGCAGTTACTCCAGTAGGGGCCGGAGTGAGCAGTTCTTC. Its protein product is CASSYSSRGRSEQFF.

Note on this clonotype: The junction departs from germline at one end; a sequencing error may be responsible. CDR3 amino acids: CASSRGPSSGANILTF. CDR3 nucleotide sequence: TGTGCCAGCAGTAGGGGACCAAGCTCTGGGGCCAACATCCTGACTTTC. The V call is TRBV27, the J call TRBJ2-6; D possibly matches TRBD1 or TRBD2 (5 bases each). CDR3 length equals 16 residues. CDR1 and CDR2 (germline): MNHEY, SMNVEV (reference sequence).